The text below deals with one T cell receptor (beta chain). What it recognizes is unknown. One junction end does not reproduce the germline sequence, and a read error may be involved. Healthy people donating bone marrow made up the donors. The data derive from a study of cytomegalovirus exposure and HLA in healthy donors. Study results and caveats: Accounts indicate the classifier identified cytomegalovirus status with strong specificity and sensitivity. The authors assumed roughly uniform sequencing depth across donors for presence/absence analyses.

A multiplex PCR was run with 60 Vbeta primers and 13 Jbeta primers. Some clones are missing from TCRdb's copy, which holds only in-frame ones; the method was immunoSEQ multiplex PCR. The sample consists of about 94,000 clones, around 84% of them appearing once. The CDR3 spans 15 residues. Looked up from germline, CDR1 is SGHDN and CDR2 is FVKESK. The clonotype was recovered from a human donor in good health. This chain uses TRBV14 with TRBJ2-7; 11 nucleotides agree with TRBD2. The sequencing sample was made of PBMCs. The CDR3 DNA is TGTGCCAGCAGCCAACGGGGTAGCGGGAGGGCCGAGGCGAACTTC. This codes for CASSQRGSGRAEANF.